The 20 T cell receptor beta chains presented below share a single source sample, sequenced in a study of cytomegalovirus exposure and HLA in healthy donors. Primers: 60 Vbeta forward and 13 Jbeta reverse. Data came from immunoSEQ multiplex PCR; TCRdb stores just in-frame clones and leaves some out. The sample lists some 150,000 clones; roughly 79% were seen once. Source material: PBMCs. These receptors were obtained from a male donor in good health and CMV-seronegative.

This chain uses TRBV4-3 with TRBJ1-1; 7 bases are shared with TRBD1. The CDR3 length is 15 residues. Germline CDR1 is LGHNA and CDR2 is YSLEER. With V trimmed by 1 base and J by 6 bases, 8 bases remained unmatched. CDR3 region: CASSQALGQGAEAFF. Written as DNA, the CDR3 is TGCGCCAGCAGCCAAGCCCTGGGGCAGGGGGCTGAAGCTTTCTTT.

The genes are TRBV30 and TRBJ1-1; D is possibly TRBD1 (5 bases). CDR1 GTSNPN and CDR2 SVGIG come from the germline V gene (reference sequence). Trimming left V 3 bases short and J 11 bases short, with 16 bases between. The CDR3 has 12 amino acids. Written as DNA, the CDR3 is TGTGCCTGGAGCCCACTGGGGCGGCGGGCTTTCTTT. It is translated as CAWSPLGRRAFF.

For the CDR3, the DNA is TGTGCCACCAGCAGAGATGCAGCCTACGAGCAGTACTTC. It yields the protein CATSRDAAYEQYF. The chain links TRBV15 to TRBJ2-7, with no clear D. This CDR3 region has 13 residues. CDR1 LNHNV and CDR2 YYDKDF come from the germline V gene (reference sequence). The V end was cut by 0 bases, the J end by 2 bases, with 5 bases between.

The table lists this clone with a few counts. The chain carries TRBV11-2 and TRBJ1-2, with a possible D match to TRBD1 (5 bases). Germline assignment: CDR1 SGHAT and CDR2 FQNNGV. V was pared by 3 bases and J by 4 bases, with 18 bases between. This CDR3 has 16 amino acids. For the CDR3, the DNA is TGTGCCAGCAGCTTTTCGGGTATAGCAGGGTCCTATGGCTACACCTTC. Translating gives CASSFSGIAGSYGYTF.

V is TRBV7-2 and J is TRBJ1-5; D may be TRBD1 (6 bases). This CDR3 comprises 17 residues. The ends were cut back, 2 bases at V and 4 bases at J, with 18 bases in the middle. Germline CDR1 SGHTA, CDR2 FQGNSA. The CDR3 DNA reads TGTGCCAGCAGCTTACAGGGGCTAGTAGGGTCAAATCAGCCCCAGCATTTT. This translates into CASSLQGLVGSNQPQHF.

J is TRBJ2-7 and V is TRBV5-5; TRBD1 is a possible D gene (6 bases). Germline values: CDR1 SGHKS, CDR2 YYEKEE (reference sequence). Between the trimmed V and J ends, which lost 2 bases and 7 bases, there was a span of 19 bases. The CDR3 runs 15 residues. CDR3 residues: CASSLSQGSLGEQYF. The CDR3 region has the DNA TGTGCCAGCAGCTTATCCCAGGGGTCCCTCGGTGAGCAGTACTTC.

V and J are TRBV29-1 and TRBJ2-1; perhaps TRBD1 as D (6 bases). The CDR3 is 15 amino acids. V lost 7 bases to trimming and J lost 1 base, with 17 bases between them. Looked up from germline, CDR1 is SQVTM and CDR2 is ANQGSEA. CDR3 sequence (DNA): TGCAGCGGAAAGGCGGCTAGGGGGTCCTACAATGAGCAGTTCTTC. Its protein is CSGKAARGSYNEQFF.

The V and J genes are TRBV7-9 and TRBJ2-1; no clear D gene. This CDR3 comprises 11 residues. The germline V gene has CDR1 SEHNR and CDR2 FQNEAQ (reference sequence). V was pared by 6 bases and J by 7 bases, with 7 bases between. The CDR3 here is CASRNRNEQFF. The CDR3 DNA reads TGTGCCAGCAGGAATCGGAATGAGCAGTTCTTC. The full variable domain, its missing parts supplied by reference TRBV7-9 and TRBJ2-1, is DTGVSQNPRHKITKRGQNVTFRCDPISEHNRLYWYRQTLGQGPEFLTYFQNEAQLEKSRLLSDRFSAERPKGSFSTLEIQRTEQGDSAMYLCASRNRNEQFFGPGTRLTVL.

V gene TRBV5-1 combines with J gene TRBJ2-3; 12 positions agree with TRBD2. The CDR3 loop spans 18 amino acids. Per the germline V gene, CDR1 is SGHRS and CDR2 is YFSETQ. V lost 0 bases and J lost 2; bases outside the gene matches: 7. CDR3 in DNA: TGCGCCAGCAGCTTGGCCCTAGGGACTAGCGGGCTCACAGATACGCAGTATTTT. It is translated as CASSLALGTSGLTDTQYF. The whole variable domain, filled in from reference TRBV5-1 and TRBJ2-3, reads KAGVTQTPRYLIKTRGQQVTLSCSPISGHRSVSWYQQTPGQGLQFLFEYFSETQRNKGNFPGRFSGRQFSNSRSEMNVSTLELGDSALYLCASSLALGTSGLTDTQYFGPGTRLTVL.

This chain uses TRBV4-2 with TRBJ2-7, with TRBD2 matching over 10 bases. The germline gives CDR1 LGHNA, CDR2 YNFKEQ. The CDR3 totals 17 residues. V dropped 0 bases and J dropped 7; count of bases not matched to a gene: 12. The CDR3 nucleotides read TGTGCCAGCAGCCAAGATCTACCGGCTAGCGGGAGCGGAGAGCAGTACTTC. Residues: CASSQDLPASGSGEQYF.

The V and J genes are TRBV5-1 and TRBJ2-1; the match to TRBD2 covers 9 bases. CDR1 is SGHRS and CDR2 is YFSETQ in the germline V gene. This CDR3 is built from 14 residues. V lost 5 bases, J lost 7 bases, and 7 bases stayed unmatched. CDR3 in amino acids: CASSRREGGNEQFF. The CDR3 DNA reads as TGCGCCAGCAGTCGGCGGGAGGGGGGTAATGAGCAGTTCTTC.

The chain has TRBV4-1 and TRBJ2-7; D remains unclear. Germline lookup yields CDR1 MGHRA and CDR2 YSYEKL. The V end was cut by 0 bases, the J end by 0 bases, with 6 bases between. The CDR3 extends over 14 amino acids. CDR3 in amino acids: CASSQETASYEQYF. The CDR3 DNA sequence: TGCGCCAGCAGCCAAGAAACAGCCTCCTACGAGCAGTACTTC.

V gene TRBV27 combines with J gene TRBJ1-1; 9 bases line up with TRBD1. With 2 bases clipped from V and 2 bases from J, the junction kept 3 bases outside the gene matches. The germline gives CDR1 MNHEY, CDR2 SMNVEV (reference sequence). CDR3 length: 15 residues. DNA for the CDR3: TGTGCCAGCAGTTTACGGGACAGGGCAAACACTGAAGCTTTCTTT. Its protein product is CASSLRDRANTEAFF.

The chain joins TRBV6-5 to TRBJ1-1; TRBD1 matches at 9 bases. CDR1 and CDR2 (germline): MNHEY, SVGAGI. This CDR3 region has 15 residues. V shed 2 bases and J 5 bases; nucleotides not matched to a gene: 6. DNA of the CDR3: TGTGCCAGCAGTTACACCCGGACAGGGGTAACTGAAGCTTTCTTT. Translating gives CASSYTRTGVTEAFF.

The rearrangement joins TRBV6-1 to TRBJ1-2, with 7 bases lining up with TRBD1. Germline lookup yields CDR1 MNHNS and CDR2 SASEGT. The CDR3 is 17 amino acids. With V trimmed by 2 bases and J by 0 bases, 9 bases remained unmatched. The CDR3 spells CASSEIGDRAPNYGYTF. The CDR3 bases are TGTGCCAGCAGTGAAATCGGAGACAGGGCTCCTAACTATGGCTACACCTTC.

A few counts support this clone. This chain links TRBV18 with TRBJ1-5, with TRBD1 matching 9 bases. Germline V gene sequence: CDR1 KGHSH, CDR2 LQKENI. CDR3 size: 14 residues. V dropped 3 bases and J dropped 9; count of bases not matched to a gene: 6. This CDR3 reads CASSPGTGFGPQHF. Written as DNA, the CDR3 is TGTGCCAGCTCACCGGGGACAGGGTTTGGGCCCCAGCATTTT.

A word on this clone: Relative to the germline gene, one junction end is altered; a read error may explain this. This chain uses TRBV7-2 with TRBJ2-7; TRBD2 matches 14 bases. Germline lookup yields CDR1 SGHTA and CDR2 FQGNSA. The length of the CDR3 is 14 residues. CDR3 in DNA: TGTGCCAGCAGCTTCTTGACTAGCGGGAGGGTCTGGGACTTC. It yields the protein CASSFLTSGRVWDF.

J is TRBJ1-5 and V is TRBV21-1; the D segment call TRBD1 is taken from the table without a DNA check. TRBV21-1 has pseudogene status. The CDR3 is 18 residues long. The DNA for the CDR3 is TGTGCCAGCAGCAAACAAGGTGGACAATGCTATAGCAATCAGCCCCAGCATTTT. Translation: CASSKQGGQCYSNQPQHF.

The V call is TRBV5-4, the J call TRBJ2-7, with a weak D call TRBD1 (7 bases). Germline V lookup: CDR1 SGHNT, CDR2 YYREEE (reference sequence). The CDR3 contains 13 residues. The ends were cut back, 0 bases at V and 9 bases at J, with 13 bases in the middle. The CDR3 sequence: CASSLAQGGGQYF. The CDR3 DNA is TGTGCCAGCAGCTTGGCGCAGGGGGGCGGGCAGTACTTC.

V and J are TRBV6-5 and TRBJ2-6; possibly TRBD1 for D (5 bases). The CDR3 consists of 16 residues. Germline V gene data show CDR1 as MNHEY and CDR2 as SVGAGI. V gave up 0 bases and J gave up 4 bases, with 10 bases separating them. The CDR3 region is CASSYSDRLGANVLTF. CDR3 coding DNA: TGTGCCAGCAGTTACTCAGACAGACTCGGGGCCAACGTCCTGACTTTC.